This TCR beta chain is drawn from a study of T cells in localized non-small cell lung cancer. Profiled with immunoSEQ multiplex PCR; TCRdb holds only in-frame clones, not every one. Counted here are around 90,000 clones, 60% to 85% occurring once; the ten biggest clones make up over 15%. Judged by abundance, this clone is medium-sized. Trimming removed 7 bases at V and 6 bases at J, with 12 bases between. The CDR3 consists of 13 residues. Looked up from germline, CDR1 is MDHEN and CDR2 is SYDVKM. The chain has TRBV28 and TRBJ1-4, with D unclear. This material consisted of PBMCs, taken before any cancer treatment. The clonotype was recovered from a man between 40 and 70 years old with stage II squamous cell lung carcinoma. CDR3 loop: CASNPDLYEKLFF. DNA for the CDR3: TGTGCCAGCAACCCGGACCTCTATGAAAAACTGTTTTTT.